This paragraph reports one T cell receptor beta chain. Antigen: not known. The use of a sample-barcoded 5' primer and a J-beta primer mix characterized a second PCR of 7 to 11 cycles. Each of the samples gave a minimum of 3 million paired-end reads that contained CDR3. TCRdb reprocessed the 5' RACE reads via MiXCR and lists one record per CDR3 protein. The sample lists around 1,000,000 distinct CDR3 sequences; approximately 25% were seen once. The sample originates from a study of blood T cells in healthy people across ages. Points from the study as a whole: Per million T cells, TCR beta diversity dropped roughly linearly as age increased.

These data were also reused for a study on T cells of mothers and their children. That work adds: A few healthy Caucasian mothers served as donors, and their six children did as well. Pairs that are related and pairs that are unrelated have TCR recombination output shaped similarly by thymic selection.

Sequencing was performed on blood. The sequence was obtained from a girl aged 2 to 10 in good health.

Here the CDR3 reads CSFHHLGEDGYTF. DNA of the CDR3: TGCAGCTTCCATCATCTCGGGGAGGATGGCTACACCTTC. The rearrangement joins TRBV29-1 to TRBJ1-2, with D hard to call. CDR1 SQVTM and CDR2 ANQGSEA come from the germline V gene. The CDR3 sequence is 13 residues long. The V and J ends lost 8 bases and 6 bases respectively, with 19 bases between them.